Given below is one T cell receptor beta chain in context. Primed by a sample-barcoded 5' primer and a J-beta primer mix, a second PCR proceeded for 7 to 11 cycles. One entry per CDR3 protein results from TCRdb running MiXCR on the 5' RACE reads. Altogether roughly 1,100,000 distinct CDR3 sequences are present, 20% to 25% being singletons, with the ten largest covering approximately 0.75%. The data are from a study of blood T cells in healthy people across ages. CDR3 length equals 14 residues. Germline V gene data show CDR1 as MNHEY and CDR2 as SMNVEV (reference sequence). Trimming shortened V by 5 bases and J by 11 bases, and 20 bases separated the two germline ends. These data were also filed under a second study, of T cells of mothers and their children. From that study: Healthy Caucasian mothers, a few in number, and their six children were the donors.

This receptor was identified in a girl aged 2-10 years in good health. Sample: blood. The V and J genes are TRBV27 and TRBJ2-3, with D possibly being TRBD2 (7 bases). The DNA for the CDR3 is TGTGCCAGCAGTCTGGGGGGGGGGCTATACATGCAGTATTTT. Protein sequence: CASSLGGGLYMQYF.